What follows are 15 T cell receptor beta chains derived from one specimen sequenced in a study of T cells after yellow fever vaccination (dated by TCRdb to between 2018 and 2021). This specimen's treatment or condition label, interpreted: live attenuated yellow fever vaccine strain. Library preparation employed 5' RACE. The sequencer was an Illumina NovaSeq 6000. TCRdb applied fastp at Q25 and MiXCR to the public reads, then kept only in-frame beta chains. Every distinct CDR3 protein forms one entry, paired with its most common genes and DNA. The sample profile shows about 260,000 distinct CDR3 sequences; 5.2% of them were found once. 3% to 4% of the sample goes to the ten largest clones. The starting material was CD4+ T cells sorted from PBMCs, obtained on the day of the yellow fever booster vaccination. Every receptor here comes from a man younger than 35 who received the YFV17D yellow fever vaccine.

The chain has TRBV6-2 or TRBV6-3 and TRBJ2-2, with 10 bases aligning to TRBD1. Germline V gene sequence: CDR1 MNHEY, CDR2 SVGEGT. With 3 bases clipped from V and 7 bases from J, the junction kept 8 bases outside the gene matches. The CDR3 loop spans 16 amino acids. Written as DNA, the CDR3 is TGTGCCAGCAGTTATAGCGACAGGGGGCATAGCGGGGAGCTGTTTTTT. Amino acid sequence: CASSYSDRGHSGELFF.

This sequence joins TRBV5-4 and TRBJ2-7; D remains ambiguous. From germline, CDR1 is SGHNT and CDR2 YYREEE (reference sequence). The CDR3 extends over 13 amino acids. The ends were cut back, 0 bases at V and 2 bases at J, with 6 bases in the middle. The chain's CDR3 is CASSLAPAYEQYF. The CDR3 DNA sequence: TGTGCCAGCAGCTTGGCCCCAGCCTACGAGCAGTACTTC.

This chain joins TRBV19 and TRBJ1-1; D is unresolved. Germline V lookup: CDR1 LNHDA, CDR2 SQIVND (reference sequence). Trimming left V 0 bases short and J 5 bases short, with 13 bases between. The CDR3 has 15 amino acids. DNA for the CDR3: TGTGCCAGTAGTATAGATATGGCCCTGGGGACTGAAGCTTTCTTT. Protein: CASSIDMALGTEAFF.

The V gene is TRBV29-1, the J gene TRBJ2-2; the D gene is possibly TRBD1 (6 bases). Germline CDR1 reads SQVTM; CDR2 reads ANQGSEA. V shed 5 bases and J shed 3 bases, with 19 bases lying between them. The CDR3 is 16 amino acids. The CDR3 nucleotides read TGCAGCGTTAGGACTGACACAGGGCCCGACACCGGGGAGCTGTTTTTT. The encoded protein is CSVRTDTGPDTGELFF.

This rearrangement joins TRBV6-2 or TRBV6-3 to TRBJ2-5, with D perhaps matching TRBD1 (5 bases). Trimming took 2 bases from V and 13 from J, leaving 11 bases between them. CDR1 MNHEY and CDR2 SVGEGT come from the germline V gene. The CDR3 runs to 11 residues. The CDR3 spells CASSYKGDRYF. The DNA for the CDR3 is TGTGCCAGCAGTTACAAAGGCGACAGGTACTTC.

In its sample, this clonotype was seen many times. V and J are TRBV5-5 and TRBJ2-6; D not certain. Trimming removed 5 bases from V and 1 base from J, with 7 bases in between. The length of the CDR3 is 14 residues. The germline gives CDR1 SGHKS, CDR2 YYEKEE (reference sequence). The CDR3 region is CASRMRSGANVLTF. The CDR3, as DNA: TGTGCCAGCAGAATGAGGTCTGGGGCCAACGTCCTGACTTTC.

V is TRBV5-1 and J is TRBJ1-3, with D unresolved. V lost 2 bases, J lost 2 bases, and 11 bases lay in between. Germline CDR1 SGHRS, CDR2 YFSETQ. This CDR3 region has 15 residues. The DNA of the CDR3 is TGCGCCAGCAGCTTCGGCCAGAATCCTGGAAACACCATATATTTT. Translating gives CASSFGQNPGNTIYF.

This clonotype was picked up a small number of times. The CDR3: CAWIRTENNSPLHF. The DNA for the CDR3 is TGTGCCTGGATACGGACTGAGAATAATTCACCCCTCCACTTT. The gene calls are TRBV30 and TRBJ1-6; D is uncertain. CDR1 and CDR2 from the germline V gene are GTSNPN and SVGIG (reference sequence). The V gene lost 4 bases and the J gene lost 5 bases, with 12 bases spanning the gap. The CDR3 contains 14 residues.

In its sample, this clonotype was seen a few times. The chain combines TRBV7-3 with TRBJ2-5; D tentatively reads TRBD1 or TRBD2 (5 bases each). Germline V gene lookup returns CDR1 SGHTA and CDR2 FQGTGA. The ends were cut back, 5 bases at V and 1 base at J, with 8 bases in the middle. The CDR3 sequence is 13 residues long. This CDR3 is CASSPGAQETQYF. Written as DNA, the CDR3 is TGTGCCAGCAGCCCCGGGGCCCAAGAGACCCAGTACTTC.

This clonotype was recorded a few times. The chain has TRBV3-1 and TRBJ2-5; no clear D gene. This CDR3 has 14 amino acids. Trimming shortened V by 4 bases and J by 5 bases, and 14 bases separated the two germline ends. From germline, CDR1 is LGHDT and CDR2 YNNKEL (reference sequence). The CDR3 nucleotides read TGTGCCAGCAGCCTAAACTACGGGTGGGAGACCCAGTACTTC. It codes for CASSLNYGWETQYF.

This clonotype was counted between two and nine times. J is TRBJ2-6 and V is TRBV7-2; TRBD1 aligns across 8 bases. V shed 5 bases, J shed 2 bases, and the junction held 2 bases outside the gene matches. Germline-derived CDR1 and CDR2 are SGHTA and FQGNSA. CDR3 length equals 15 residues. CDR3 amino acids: CASSMDRAGANVLTF. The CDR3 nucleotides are TGTGCCAGCAGCATGGACAGGGCTGGGGCCAACGTCCTGACTTTC.

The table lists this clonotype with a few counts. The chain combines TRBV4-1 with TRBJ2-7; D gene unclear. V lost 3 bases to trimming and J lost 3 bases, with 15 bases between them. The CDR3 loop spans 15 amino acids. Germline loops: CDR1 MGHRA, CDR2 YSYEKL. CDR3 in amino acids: CASSHLGPPGYEQYV. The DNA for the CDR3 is TGCGCCAGCAGCCACCTAGGACCGCCCGGCTACGAGCAGTACGTC.

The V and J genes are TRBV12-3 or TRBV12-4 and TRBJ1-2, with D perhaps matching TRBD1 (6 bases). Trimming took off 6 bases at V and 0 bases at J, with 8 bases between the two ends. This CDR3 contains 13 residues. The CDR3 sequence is CASSRTANYGYTF. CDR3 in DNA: TGTGCCAGCAGCCGGACAGCTAACTATGGCTACACCTTC.

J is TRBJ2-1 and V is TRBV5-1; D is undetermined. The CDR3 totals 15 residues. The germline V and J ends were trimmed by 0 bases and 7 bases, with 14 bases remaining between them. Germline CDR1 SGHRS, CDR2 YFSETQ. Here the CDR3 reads CASSLATSVLNEQFF. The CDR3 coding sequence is TGCGCCAGCAGCTTGGCTACCAGTGTGCTGAATGAGCAGTTCTTC.

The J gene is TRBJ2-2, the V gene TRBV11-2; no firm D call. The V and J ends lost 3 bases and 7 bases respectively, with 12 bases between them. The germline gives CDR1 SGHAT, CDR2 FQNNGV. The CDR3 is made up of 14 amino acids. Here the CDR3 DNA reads TGTGCCAGCAGCTTGTCCCTGTTGGTCGGGGAGCTGTTTTTT. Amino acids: CASSLSLLVGELFF.